Presented here are 23 T cell receptor beta chains from one specimen sequenced in a study of T cells in Graves' hyperthyroidism and ophthalmopathy. What was amplified from RNA transcripts were TCR beta CDR3 regions. TCR CDR3 regions were first amplified by RT-PCR with HTBI primers. TCRdb re-analysed the multiplex PCR reads in MiXCR, keeping a single row per CDR3 protein. This repertoire shows 540,000 or so distinct CDR3 sequences, around a sixth found once; its top ten account for approximately 7%. The sample consisted of blood. The receptor set was obtained from a woman aged 25 to 39 with Graves' hyperthyroidism.

The sample holds a few counts of this clonotype. V gene TRBV28 combines with J gene TRBJ2-3; 11 bases agree with TRBD2. Looked up from germline, CDR1 is MDHEN and CDR2 is SYDVKM. J gave up 5 bases and V 8 bases, and 9 bases lay outside the gene matches. The CDR3 has 15 amino acids. The CDR3 nucleotides read TGTGCCAGCTATGGGGTAGCGGGAGGGTTAGATACGCAGTATTTT. It encodes CASYGVAGGLDTQYF.

This clonotype was detected ten times or more. The chain uses TRBV5-4 and TRBJ2-1; 12 nucleotides line up with TRBD2. The trim removed 4 bases at V and 8 bases at J, leaving 13 bases unmatched. This CDR3 has 17 amino acids. Germline V CDR1 and CDR2: SGHNT, YYREEE (reference sequence). The CDR3: CASSPSSGRGRLHEQFF. The CDR3 DNA is TGTGCCAGCAGCCCGTCTAGCGGGAGGGGTCGGCTCCATGAGCAGTTCTTC.

This clonotype was counted only a few times. The V and J genes are TRBV29-1 and TRBJ2-3; TRBD2 matches 7 bases. Losses at the gene ends were 3 bases for V and 2 bases for J; bases not matched to a gene: 5. From germline, CDR1 is SQVTM and CDR2 ANQGSEA. The CDR3 is 14 residues long. The CDR3 DNA reads as TGCAGCGTTGAGGGGAGCGGGGTCACAGATACGCAGTATTTT. This codes for CSVEGSGVTDTQYF.

This clonotype has a count of ten or more. The rearrangement links TRBV4-1 to TRBJ2-1; 15 nucleotides line up with TRBD2. The CDR3 contains 17 residues. V was pared by 0 bases and J by 6 bases, with 3 bases of the junction left unmatched. Germline CDR1 MGHRA, CDR2 YSYEKL. Here the CDR3 reads CASSQDSGLAGGNEQFF. The CDR3 coding sequence is TGCGCCAGCAGCCAAGACTCGGGACTAGCGGGAGGCAATGAGCAGTTCTTC.

This clonotype has at least ten counts. This chain links TRBV2 with TRBJ2-1; D unresolved. Germline-derived CDR1 and CDR2 are SNHLY and FYNNEI. V was cut by 6 bases and J by 0 bases, with 12 bases left in between. CDR3 size: 15 residues. The CDR3 sequence is CASSPVDGSYNEQFF. CDR3 sequence (DNA): TGTGCCAGCAGCCCAGTGGACGGCTCCTACAATGAGCAGTTCTTC.

In this sample, this clonotype turned up a few times. This could be a read error, since a much larger clone is one nucleotide away. The CDR3 bases are TGTGCCAGCAGTTACGGACAGACCCAGTACTTC. Its translation: CASSYGQTQYF. The gene calls are TRBV6-1 and TRBJ2-5; D is uncertain. The germline V and J ends were trimmed by 5 bases and 6 bases, with 7 bases remaining between them. Germline CDR1 MNHNS, CDR2 SASEGT. The CDR3 sequence is 11 residues long.

The V call is TRBV29-1, the J call TRBJ2-7, with TRBD2 identical over 8 bases. Unmatched junction bases numbered 3, after V lost 6 bases and J lost 5 bases. Looked up from germline, CDR1 is SQVTM and CDR2 is ANQGSEA. The CDR3 contains 11 residues. CDR3 sequence reads: CSVGGGHEQYF. The CDR3 nucleotides read TGCAGCGTCGGGGGGGGCCACGAGCAGTACTTC.

This clonotype occurred a few times. V gene TRBV6-1 combines with J gene TRBJ1-1; tentative D call: TRBD1 (5 bases). The V end was cut by 6 bases, the J end by 6 bases, with 11 bases between. The CDR3 covers 12 residues. CDR1 and CDR2 from the germline V gene are MNHNS and SASEGT. The CDR3 loop reads CASRTEVPEAFF. The CDR3 DNA reads as TGTGCCAGCAGGACAGAGGTCCCTGAAGCTTTCTTT.

This clonotype was counted ten times or more. The chain uses TRBV5-1 and TRBJ1-4; 8 nucleotides align to TRBD1. After removal of 4 bases from V and 3 bases from J, the junction contained 5 bases not matched to a gene. The CDR3 is 15 residues long. Germline CDR1 SGHRS, CDR2 YFSETQ. In nucleotides, the CDR3 is TGCGCCAGCAGCCCTGTACAGGGGGCTAATGAAAAACTGTTTTTT. It yields the protein CASSPVQGANEKLFF.

This clonotype was recorded many times. The chain employs TRBV20-1 and TRBJ1-3, with D unclear. CDR1 and CDR2 (germline): DFQATT, SNEGSKA (reference sequence). The CDR3 loop spans 12 amino acids. The germline V and J ends were trimmed by 1 base and 3 bases, with 4 bases remaining between them. CDR3 loop: CSARGDGNTIYF. DNA for the CDR3: TGCAGTGCTAGAGGGGATGGAAACACCATATATTTT.

This clonotype has at least ten counts. This chain joins TRBV20-1 and TRBJ2-7; 9 bases fit TRBD1. Germline CDR1 DFQATT, CDR2 SNEGSKA (reference sequence). This CDR3 contains 15 residues. The J segment lost 2 bases and the V segment lost 1 base, leaving 6 bases of the junction unmatched. In DNA, the CDR3 is TGCAGTGCTAGAGCTGGGGACAGGGCAACCTACGAGCAGTACTTC. Translated, it gives CSARAGDRATYEQYF.

CDR3 coding DNA: TGTGCCAGCAGCCGGACCGGGACGGGCACCTACGAGCAGTACTTC. It is translated as CASSRTGTGTYEQYF. V is TRBV7-6 and J is TRBJ2-7; either TRBD1 or TRBD2 may fit D (5 bases each). CDR1 SGHVS and CDR2 FNYEAQ come from the germline V gene. V was clipped by 5 bases and J by 2 bases, with 16 bases between them. This CDR3 spans 15 amino acids.

This clonotype has ten or more counts. The rearrangement uses TRBV18 and TRBJ1-2; D remains ambiguous. This CDR3 is built from 14 residues. From germline, CDR1 is KGHSH and CDR2 LQKENI. With 0 bases removed from V and 8 bases from J, the gap between germline ends came to 13 bases. This chain's CDR3 is CASSPPSTLQGYTF. Written as DNA, the CDR3 is TGTGCCAGCTCACCACCCAGCACCCTGCAGGGCTACACCTTC.

This clonotype was seen only a few times. This chain connects TRBV6-5 to TRBJ2-7, with 9 bases identical to TRBD2. Germline assignment: CDR1 MNHEY and CDR2 SVGAGI. This CDR3 contains 14 residues. V lost 2 bases, J lost 5 bases, and 4 bases stayed unmatched. The CDR3 DNA reads as TGTGCCAGCAGTTACGCCCTAGCGGGGAACGAGCAGTACTTC. Translation gives CASSYALAGNEQYF.

V and J are TRBV24-1 and TRBJ2-3; a weak D match, TRBD2 (7 bases). The CDR3 loop spans 17 amino acids. The ends were cut back, 3 bases at V and 2 bases at J, with 17 bases in the middle. Germline V CDR1 and CDR2: KGHDR, SFDVKD. Written as DNA, the CDR3 is TGTGCCACCAGTGATCCCTCCGGGGGGCTGCCCACAGATACGCAGTATTTT. Protein sequence: CATSDPSGGLPTDTQYF.

This clonotype was recorded a few times. The chain recombines TRBV24-1 with TRBJ2-2; TRBD1 aligns across 9 bases. Unmatched junction bases numbered 2, after V lost 3 bases and J lost 4 bases. CDR1 KGHDR and CDR2 SFDVKD come from the germline V gene. The CDR3 runs 15 residues. CDR3 nucleotide sequence: TGTGCCACCAGTGATGGGGACAGGGTCACCGGGGAGCTGTTTTTT. Translation: CATSDGDRVTGELFF.

V usage is TRBV25-1 and J usage is TRBJ2-3, with D unresolved. This CDR3 comprises 16 residues. Trimming shortened V by 6 bases and J by 5 bases, and 21 bases separated the two germline ends. Germline-derived CDR1 and CDR2 are MGHDK and SYGVNS. The DNA for the CDR3 is TGTGCCAGCAGCCTGGCTACGGCCGCAACCGGAGATACGCAGTATTTT. It codes for CASSLATAATGDTQYF.

The sample holds a few counts of this clonotype. The V call is TRBV28, the J call TRBJ1-2, with 8 bases that match TRBD1. This CDR3 has 14 residues. With 5 bases clipped from V and 7 bases from J, the junction kept 9 bases outside the gene matches. From germline, CDR1 is MDHEN and CDR2 SYDVKM. DNA of the CDR3: TGTGCCAGCAGTCCCCGGACAGGGACGAGTGGCTACACCTTC. Amino acids: CASSPRTGTSGYTF.

J is TRBJ2-1 and V is TRBV10-3, with no clear D. Trimming left V 2 bases short and J 8 bases short, with 13 bases between. Germline CDR1 is ENHRY and CDR2 is SYGVKD. This CDR3 spans 14 amino acids. CDR3 residues: CAISESLSGYEQFF. CDR3 DNA: TGTGCCATCAGTGAGAGCCTCAGTGGCTATGAGCAGTTCTTC.

This clonotype has at least ten counts. This sequence joins TRBV2 and TRBJ2-7; D is perhaps TRBD2 (5 bases). The CDR3 has 14 amino acids. CDR1 is SNHLY, CDR2 FYNNEI, per germline. Trimming pared 4 bases from V and 2 bases from J, leaving 12 bases between. Written as DNA, the CDR3 is TGTGCCAGCAGTGGGAGGACGGGCCCCTACGAGCAGTACTTC. It translates to CASSGRTGPYEQYF.

The gene calls are TRBV28 and TRBJ2-7; 15 bases are shared with TRBD2. The ends lost 4 bases at V and 9 bases at J; junction bases unmatched: 10. Germline CDR1 and CDR2: MDHEN and SYDVKM. The CDR3 is made up of 16 amino acids. The CDR3 region has the DNA TGTGCCAGCAGTTCCCATCGGACTAGCGGGAGGGCCTCGCAGTACTTC. It translates to CASSSHRTSGRASQYF.

This clonotype turned up a few times. This chain uses TRBV20-1 with TRBJ2-7; D could derive from TRBD1 or TRBD2 (6 bases each). The CDR3 has 10 amino acids. With 6 bases removed from V and 7 bases from J, the gap between germline ends came to 10 bases. Germline V gene data show CDR1 as DFQATT and CDR2 as SNEGSKA (reference sequence). CDR3 sequence reads: CSARGGEQYF. For the CDR3, the DNA is TGCAGTGCGCGAGGGGGGGAGCAGTACTTC.

This clonotype has ten or more counts. The rearrangement links TRBV5-1 to TRBJ2-1; a weak D match, TRBD2 (5 bases). This CDR3 has 14 amino acids. Looked up from germline, CDR1 is SGHRS and CDR2 is YFSETQ. With 3 bases removed from V and 0 bases from J, the gap between germline ends came to 7 bases. The CDR3 bases are TGCGCCAGCAGCTATGGGAGCTCCTACAATGAGCAGTTCTTC. Translating it yields CASSYGSSYNEQFF.